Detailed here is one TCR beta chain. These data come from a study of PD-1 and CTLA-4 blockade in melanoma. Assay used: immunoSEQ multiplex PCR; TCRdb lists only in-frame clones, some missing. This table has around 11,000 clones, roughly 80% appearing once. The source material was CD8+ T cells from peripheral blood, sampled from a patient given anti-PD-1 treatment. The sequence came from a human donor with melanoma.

The CDR3 bases are TGTGCCAGCAGCTTGAACGGTCCAGACGAGCAGTACTTC. Its translation is CASSLNGPDEQYF. The gene calls are TRBV5-6 and TRBJ2-7, with D uncertain. This CDR3 is 13 amino acids long. Germline V lookup: CDR1 SGHDT, CDR2 YYEEEE. The germline V and J ends were trimmed by 1 base and 5 bases, with 10 bases remaining between them.